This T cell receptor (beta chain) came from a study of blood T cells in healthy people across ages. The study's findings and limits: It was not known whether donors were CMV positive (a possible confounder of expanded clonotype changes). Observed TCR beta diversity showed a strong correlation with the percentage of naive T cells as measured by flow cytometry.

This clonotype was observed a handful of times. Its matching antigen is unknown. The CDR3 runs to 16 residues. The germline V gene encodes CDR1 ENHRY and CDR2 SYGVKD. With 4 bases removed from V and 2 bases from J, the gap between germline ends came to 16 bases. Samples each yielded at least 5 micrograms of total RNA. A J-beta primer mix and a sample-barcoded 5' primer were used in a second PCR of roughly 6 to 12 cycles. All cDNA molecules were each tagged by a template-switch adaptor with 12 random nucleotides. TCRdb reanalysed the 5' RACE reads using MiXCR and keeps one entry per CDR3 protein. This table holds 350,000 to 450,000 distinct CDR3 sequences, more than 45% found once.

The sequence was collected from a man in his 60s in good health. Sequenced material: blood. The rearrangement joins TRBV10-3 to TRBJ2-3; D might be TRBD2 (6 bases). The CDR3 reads CAISARLAPPTDTQYF. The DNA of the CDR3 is TGTGCCATCAGTGCTCGGCTAGCGCCACCCACAGATACGCAGTATTTT.